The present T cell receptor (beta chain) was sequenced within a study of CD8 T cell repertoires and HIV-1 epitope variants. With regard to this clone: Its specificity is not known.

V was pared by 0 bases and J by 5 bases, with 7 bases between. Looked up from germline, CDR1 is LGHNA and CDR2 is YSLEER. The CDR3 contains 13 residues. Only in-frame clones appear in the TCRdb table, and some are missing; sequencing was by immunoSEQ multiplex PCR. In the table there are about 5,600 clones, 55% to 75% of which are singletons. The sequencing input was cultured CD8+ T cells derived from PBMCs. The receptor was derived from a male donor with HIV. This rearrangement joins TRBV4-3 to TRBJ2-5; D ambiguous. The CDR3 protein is CASSQDLRETQYF. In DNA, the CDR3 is TGCGCCAGCAGCCAAGATCTTCGGGAGACCCAGTACTTC.